What follows are 21 T cell receptor beta chains derived from one specimen sequenced in a study of regulatory T cells in long-lasting Graves disease. Time point in this sample: persistent/refractory GD, antithyroid drugs over 5 years with positive TRAb. RNA isolated from PBMCs was used to make the TCR library. In building TCR beta libraries, iRepertoire HTBI primers were used together with Arm-PCR of CDR3 regions. Each CDR3 protein gets one entry after TCRdb re-called the multiplex PCR reads with MiXCR. The repertoire holds 650,000 to 850,000 distinct CDR3 sequences, with 25% to 35% as singletons. Sample: peripheral blood mononuclear cells (PBMCs), taken when the disease was refractory, from a patient treated with antithyroid drugs. These receptors came from a female donor with Graves disease.

With respect to this clonotype: A read error is likely, as this CDR3 ends without the conserved phenylalanine or tryptophan. The chain carries TRBV10-1 and TRBJ2-3; D is ambiguous. V was clipped by 3 bases and J by 5 bases, with 9 bases between them. CDR1 is WNHNN, CDR2 SYGVQD, per germline (reference sequence). CDR3 length equals 13 residues. CDR3 coding DNA: TGCGCCAGCAGTGAAGAAGTGGAAGATACGCAGTATCTT. Protein product: CASSEEVEDTQYL.

This clonotype was seen only a few times. The chain couples TRBV6-1 to TRBJ1-4, with TRBD1 matching 7 bases. The junction had 9 bases not matched to a gene; V was cut back by 5 bases and J by 6 bases. This CDR3 region has 15 residues. Per the germline V gene, CDR1 is MNHNS and CDR2 is SASEGT. CDR3 nucleotide sequence: TGTGCCAGCAGTCCCTCGACAGGGTTGGATGAAAAACTGTTTTTT. Amino acid sequence: CASSPSTGLDEKLFF.

The chain has TRBV20-1 and TRBJ1-5; no reliable D call. CDR1 and CDR2 from the germline V gene are DFQATT and SNEGSKA (reference sequence). Trimming left V 3 bases short and J 3 bases short, with 18 bases between. The CDR3 is made up of 16 amino acids. This chain's CDR3 is CSASIIAGSNNQPQHF. The CDR3 DNA reads as TGCAGTGCTAGTATTATCGCCGGATCAAACAATCAGCCCCAGCATTTT.

Of note for this clonotype: The germline gene is not matched at one end of the junction; a read error may be the cause. The chain is built from TRBV2 and TRBJ1-1, with unresolved D. The V gene's germline CDR1 is SNHLY and CDR2 FYNNEI. This CDR3 spans 12 amino acids. The chain's CDR3 is CASSDPNTEASF. The CDR3 DNA reads as TGTGCCAGCAGTGACCCGAACACTGAAGCTTCCTTT.

This chain uses TRBV3-1 with TRBJ2-7; 8 positions agree with TRBD2. CDR3 size: 16 residues. Per the germline V gene, CDR1 is LGHDT and CDR2 is YNNKEL (reference sequence). With V trimmed by 1 base and J by 3 bases, 8 bases remained unmatched. The CDR3 region has the DNA TGTGCCAGCAGCCAAGCCCCGGCTAGCGGGCTCTACGAGCAGTACTTC. This encodes CASSQAPASGLYEQYF.

The rearrangement uses TRBV5-5 and TRBJ2-7, with no clear D. The length of the CDR3 is 12 residues. Germline V gene sequence: CDR1 SGHKS, CDR2 YYEKEE (reference sequence). V was pared by 6 bases and J by 3 bases, with 10 bases between. CDR3 sequence reads: CASTGMGYEQYF. The DNA for the CDR3 is TGTGCCAGCACGGGCATGGGCTACGAGCAGTACTTC.

CDR3 nucleotide sequence: TGTGCCAGCAGCTCTGGGGGGGTATCTCAGCCCCAGCATTTT. As protein: CASSSGGVSQPQHF. The rearrangement joins TRBV28 to TRBJ1-5; D may be TRBD1 (5 bases). CDR3 length: 14 residues. From germline, CDR1 is MDHEN and CDR2 SYDVKM. Trimming cost V 6 bases and J 6 bases, with 15 bases left between them.

With respect to this clonotype: Lacking the conserved final phenylalanine or tryptophan, this CDR3 likely reflects a read error. The chain recombines TRBV27 with TRBJ1-1, with D possibly being TRBD1 (5 bases). V lost 2 bases and J lost 2, with 9 bases in between. The CDR3 contains 14 residues. Germline-derived CDR1 and CDR2 are MNHEY and SMNVEV (reference sequence). CDR3 sequence reads: CASSLRGRNTEAFS. The CDR3, as DNA: TGTGCCAGCAGTTTACGGGGACGAAACACTGAAGCTTTCTCT.

The rearrangement links TRBV20-1 to TRBJ1-1; D not certain. The CDR3 consists of 12 residues. The V gene lost 7 bases and the J gene lost 4 bases, with 13 bases spanning the gap. Per the germline V gene, CDR1 is DFQATT and CDR2 is SNEGSKA (reference sequence). CDR3 sequence: CSVPPRSTEAFF. For the CDR3, the DNA is TGCAGTGTCCCACCCCGGAGCACTGAAGCTTTCTTT.

The chain combines TRBV5-1 with TRBJ1-1; the match to TRBD1 covers 7 bases. V shed 0 bases and J 3 bases; nucleotides not matched to a gene: 2. CDR1 is SGHRS and CDR2 is YFSETQ in the germline V gene. The CDR3 has 14 amino acids. CDR3 loop: CASSLAGQYTEAFF. In nucleotides, the CDR3 is TGCGCCAGCAGCTTGGCGGGACAGTACACTGAAGCTTTCTTT. Full variable domain (remainder filled in from reference TRBV5-1 and TRBJ1-1): KAGVTQTPRYLIKTRGQQVTLSCSPISGHRSVSWYQQTPGQGLQFLFEYFSETQRNKGNFPGRFSGRQFSNSRSEMNVSTLELGDSALYLCASSLAGQYTEAFFGQGTRLTVV.

The sample holds many counts of this clonotype. The chain joins TRBV28 to TRBJ1-6; a possible D gene is TRBD1 (5 bases). This CDR3 spans 14 amino acids. Trimming shortened V by 5 bases and J by 7 bases, and 12 bases separated the two germline ends. Germline loops: CDR1 MDHEN, CDR2 SYDVKM. The CDR3 reads CASSGGAENSPLHF. The CDR3 DNA sequence: TGTGCCAGCAGTGGAGGGGCGGAAAATTCACCCCTCCACTTT.

The chain employs TRBV18 and TRBJ1-1; TRBD1 agrees at 8 bases. With V trimmed by 1 base and J by 1 base, 11 bases remained unmatched. Germline-derived CDR1 and CDR2 are KGHSH and LQKENI. This CDR3 spans 18 amino acids. The CDR3 loop is CASSPLPFRTGSNTEAFF. Written as DNA, the CDR3 is TGTGCCAGCTCACCACTCCCTTTCCGGACAGGGTCGAACACTGAAGCTTTCTTT.

In this sample, this clonotype turned up a few times. The chain has TRBV5-1 and TRBJ2-7; 14 bases match TRBD2. The V segment lost 4 bases and the J segment 3 bases; nucleotides outside the gene matches: 6. Germline V CDR1 and CDR2: SGHRS, YFSETQ. This CDR3 region has 16 residues. The CDR3 protein is CASSAGTSGRVYEQYF. The DNA of the CDR3 is TGCGCCAGCAGCGCAGGGACTAGCGGGAGAGTCTACGAGCAGTACTTC.

There are many counts of this clonotype. The rearrangement uses TRBV2 and TRBJ2-7; D not resolved. The CDR3 covers 14 residues. Trimming took 6 bases from V and 6 from J, leaving 18 bases between them. Germline V gene data show CDR1 as SNHLY and CDR2 as FYNNEI. CDR3 in DNA: TGTGCCAGCAGAGCGACATATTTGCTAGGCGAGCAGTACTTC. Protein product: CASRATYLLGEQYF.

The chain recombines TRBV27 with TRBJ2-7; TRBD1 or TRBD2 may be the D gene (7 bases each). The V and J ends lost 8 bases and 5 bases respectively, with 19 bases between them. This CDR3 is built from 14 residues. From germline, CDR1 is MNHEY and CDR2 SMNVEV (reference sequence). CDR3 in amino acids: CASGSRGGVDEQYF. DNA of the CDR3: TGTGCCAGCGGCTCCAGGGGGGGGGTTGACGAGCAGTACTTC.

This chain links TRBV6-1 with TRBJ1-1; D is ambiguous. Germline values: CDR1 MNHNS, CDR2 SASEGT. The CDR3 has 16 residues. Trimming stripped 6 bases from V and 1 base from J, with 18 bases between. This CDR3 is CASRSEPWAPNTEAFF. DNA of the CDR3: TGTGCCAGCAGGTCTGAGCCTTGGGCCCCGAACACTGAAGCTTTCTTT.

The chain has TRBV4-1 and TRBJ1-1; D is uncertain. CDR3 length: 16 amino acids. The ends were cut back, 1 base at V and 0 bases at J, with 12 bases in the middle. The germline gives CDR1 MGHRA, CDR2 YSYEKL. CDR3 coding DNA: TGCGCCAGCAGCCAAGGAAGGGATGGGGTGAACACTGAAGCTTTCTTT. Translated: CASSQGRDGVNTEAFF.

The chain uses TRBV12-3 or TRBV12-4 and TRBJ1-5, with D maybe TRBD1 (5 bases). The CDR3 totals 14 residues. Trimming removed 6 bases at V and 1 base at J, with 10 bases between. The chain's CDR3 is CASRDSSSNQPQHF. CDR3 DNA: TGTGCCAGCAGAGACAGTTCAAGCAATCAGCCCCAGCATTTT.

In this sample, this clonotype turned up many times. CDR3 sequence (DNA): TGTGCCAGCAGTGGGTACTCTGGAGATTCACCCCTCCACTTT. This codes for CASSGYSGDSPLHF. The chain is built from TRBV6-1 and TRBJ1-6; D call uncertain. V lost 4 bases, J lost 8 bases, and 12 bases lay in between. From germline, CDR1 is MNHNS and CDR2 SASEGT. CDR3 length: 14 residues.

This clonotype was recorded a few times. V gene TRBV3-1 combines with J gene TRBJ1-4; D is unresolved. V dropped 7 bases and J dropped 4 bases, with 7 bases sitting between them. This CDR3 contains 12 residues. CDR1 and CDR2 (germline): LGHDT, YNNKEL (reference sequence). In nucleotides, the CDR3 is TGTGCCAGCACCCTTGGTAATGAAAAACTGTTTTTT. Protein: CASTLGNEKLFF.

The sample holds a few counts of this clonotype. The chain has TRBV15 and TRBJ2-7; 10 bases line up with TRBD1. CDR3 length: 16 amino acids. Germline V CDR1 and CDR2: LNHNV, YYDKDF (reference sequence). Germline trimming cut 0 bases from V and 6 bases from J; bases unmatched to any gene: 8. In nucleotides, the CDR3 is TGTGCCACCAGCAGAGAGGGGGGGACAGGGGCATTCGAGCAGTACTTC. Translation: CATSREGGTGAFEQYF.